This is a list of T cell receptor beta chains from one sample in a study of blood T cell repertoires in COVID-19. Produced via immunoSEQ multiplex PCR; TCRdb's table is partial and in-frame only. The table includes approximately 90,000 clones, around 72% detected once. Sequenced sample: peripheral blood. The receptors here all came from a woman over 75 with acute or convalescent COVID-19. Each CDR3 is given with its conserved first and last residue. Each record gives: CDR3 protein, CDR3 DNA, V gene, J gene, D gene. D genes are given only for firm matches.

CASSSNPRGYGYTF	TGTGCCAGTAGTTCAAACCCAAGGGGCTATGGCTACACCTTC	TRBV2	TRBJ1-2	NA
CATSRPGSQYEGYGYTF	TGTGCCACCAGCAGACCCGGGAGCCAATACGAGGGCTATGGCTACACCTTC	TRBV15	TRBJ1-2	NA
CASSSAEAGGYEQYF	TGTGCCAGCAGCTCCGCTGAAGCGGGGGGGTACGAGCAGTACTTC	TRBV5-4	TRBJ2-7	TRBD2
CATSRDLQGNTEAFF	TGTGCCACCAGCAGAGATTTACAGGGCAACACTGAAGCTTTCTTT	TRBV15	TRBJ1-1	NA
CASSPGGNTGELFF	TGTGCCAGCTCCCCGGGGGGGAACACCGGGGAGCTGTTTTTT	TRBV28	TRBJ2-2	TRBD2
CASSLQSTDTQYF	TGTGCCAGCAGCTTACAGAGCACAGATACGCAGTATTTT	TRBV7-2	TRBJ2-3	NA
CASRKTGGWTEAFF	TGTGCCAGTAGAAAGACAGGGGGATGGACTGAAGCTTTCTTT	TRBV19	TRBJ1-1	TRBD1
CASSQRTGFYEQYF	TGCGCCAGCAGCCAACGGACAGGATTCTACGAGCAGTACTTC	TRBV4-3	TRBJ2-7	TRBD1
CASSLGTGPNYGYTF	TGCGCCAGCAGCCTAGGGACAGGGCCTAACTATGGCTACACCTTC	TRBV5-1	TRBJ1-2	TRBD1
CASSLRDRQNTEAFF	TGCGCCAGCAGCCTCCGGGACAGGCAAAACACTGAAGCTTTCTTT	TRBV4-1	TRBJ1-1	TRBD1
CASSTSGGFSYEQYF	TGTGCCAGCAGTACTAGCGGCGGATTCTCCTACGAGCAGTACTTC	TRBV7-2	TRBJ2-7	TRBD2